This is a list of T cell receptor beta chains from one sample in a study of blood T cells in healthy people across ages. TCRdb re-called the 5' RACE reads with MiXCR, one entry per CDR3 protein. The table includes 1.8 million or so distinct CDR3 sequences, 39% detected once. Sequenced material: blood. The receptor source for this set is a human donor in good health. CDR3s include the opening cysteine and the closing phenylalanine or tryptophan. The order of the fields is V gene, clone size, D gene, J gene, CDR3 protein, CDR3 DNA. A D gene is named only where the DNA matches it firmly. Some rows have no size entry. The others give once, few or many, or a class for an expanded clone.

v_call: TRBV15
clone_size: few
d_call: TRBD2
j_call: TRBJ2-5
cdr3_aa: CATSKARTSGGLETQYF
cdr3_nt: TGTGCCACCAGCAAAGCCCGGACTAGCGGGGGATTGGAGACCCAGTACTTC

v_call: TRBV4-3
clone_size: -
d_call: TRBD2
j_call: TRBJ2-1
cdr3_aa: CASSQDLTGDYNERFF
cdr3_nt: TGCGCCAGCAGCCAAGATTTGACGGGGGACTACAATGAGCGGTTCTTC

v_call: TRBV3-1
clone_size: -
d_call: -
j_call: TRBJ2-1
cdr3_aa: CASSQDLVQRGDEQFF
cdr3_nt: TGTGCCAGCAGCCAAGATCTGGTCCAACGAGGTGATGAGCAGTTCTTC

v_call: TRBV4-2
clone_size: few
d_call: -
j_call: TRBJ2-7
cdr3_aa: CASSHGLGLTDDEQYF
cdr3_nt: TGTGCCAGCAGCCACGGTCTCGGGCTCACAGACGACGAGCAGTACTTC

v_call: TRBV4-2
clone_size: -
d_call: TRBD1
j_call: TRBJ1-2
cdr3_aa: CASNFDRALFGGYTF
cdr3_nt: TGTGCCAGCAACTTTGACAGGGCGCTTTTCGGTGGCTACACCTTC

v_call: TRBV7-3
clone_size: -
d_call: TRBD1
j_call: TRBJ1-6
cdr3_aa: CASRLQGYSPLHF
cdr3_nt: TGTGCCAGCAGGTTACAGGGGTATTCACCCCTCCACTTT

v_call: TRBV5-1
clone_size: -
d_call: -
j_call: TRBJ2-3
cdr3_aa: CASDRVTTFRTDTQYF
cdr3_nt: TGCGCCAGCGATCGCGTCACCACATTTCGCACAGATACGCAGTATTTT

v_call: TRBV20-1
clone_size: few
d_call: -
j_call: TRBJ2-7
cdr3_aa: CSAREHYEQYF
cdr3_nt: TGCAGTGCTAGAGAACACTACGAGCAGTACTTC

v_call: TRBV6-5
clone_size: -
d_call: -
j_call: TRBJ1-2
cdr3_aa: CASSYSIGIGYTF
cdr3_nt: TGTGCCAGCAGTTACTCGATAGGCATTGGCTACACCTTC

v_call: TRBV19
clone_size: -
d_call: TRBD1
j_call: TRBJ1-5
cdr3_aa: CASSSGTGAINRMNQPQHF
cdr3_nt: TGTGCCAGTAGTTCCGGGACAGGGGCGATAAACCGCATGAATCAGCCCCAGCATTTT

v_call: TRBV20-1
clone_size: few
d_call: TRBD2
j_call: TRBJ2-5
cdr3_aa: CSANSGGDETQYF
cdr3_nt: TGCAGTGCCAATAGCGGGGGTGATGAGACCCAGTACTTC

v_call: TRBV7-2
clone_size: few
d_call: TRBD2
j_call: TRBJ2-1
cdr3_aa: CASSLAGTSGVAQFDEQFF
cdr3_nt: TGTGCCAGCAGCTTAGCCGGAACTAGCGGGGTTGCGCAATTCGATGAGCAGTTCTTC

v_call: TRBV11-2
clone_size: -
d_call: -
j_call: TRBJ1-6
cdr3_aa: CASSLQGQGSPLHF
cdr3_nt: TGTGCCAGCAGTTTACAGGGCCAGGGTTCACCCCTCCACTTT

v_call: TRBV7-2
clone_size: few
d_call: TRBD2
j_call: TRBJ2-7
cdr3_aa: CASTQAGGIREQYF
cdr3_nt: TGTGCCAGCACCCAAGCGGGGGGCATCCGCGAGCAGTACTTC

v_call: TRBV7-3
clone_size: few
d_call: -
j_call: TRBJ2-1
cdr3_aa: CASSLTSTVDYNEQFF
cdr3_nt: TGTGCCAGCAGCTTAACGTCGACAGTCGACTACAATGAGCAGTTCTTC

v_call: TRBV20-1
clone_size: -
d_call: TRBD1
j_call: TRBJ1-1
cdr3_aa: CSARFQGDTEAFF
cdr3_nt: TGCAGTGCTAGATTTCAGGGGGACACTGAAGCTTTCTTT

v_call: TRBV6-5
clone_size: few
d_call: -
j_call: TRBJ2-7
cdr3_aa: CASSRASGYEQYF
cdr3_nt: TGTGCCAGCAGTAGGGCCTCAGGCTACGAGCAGTACTTC

v_call: TRBV12-3/TRBV12-4
clone_size: few
d_call: -
j_call: TRBJ2-1
cdr3_aa: CASSLGLNREQFF
cdr3_nt: TGTGCCAGCAGTTTGGGATTGAATCGGGAGCAGTTCTTC

v_call: TRBV20-1
clone_size: few
d_call: -
j_call: TRBJ2-7
cdr3_aa: CSAFPPRVSRHEQYF
cdr3_nt: TGCAGTGCGTTCCCCCCAAGAGTTAGTAGGCACGAGCAGTACTTC

v_call: TRBV29-1
clone_size: few
d_call: TRBD1
j_call: TRBJ2-7
cdr3_aa: CSVEIPGQVNGVRHEQYF
cdr3_nt: TGCAGCGTTGAGATACCGGGACAGGTCAACGGGGTTCGTCACGAGCAGTACTTC

v_call: TRBV3-1
clone_size: -
d_call: -
j_call: TRBJ1-6
cdr3_aa: CASSQDRMGRPLHF
cdr3_nt: TGTGCCAGCAGCCAAGATCGTATGGGACGACCCCTCCACTTT

v_call: TRBV5-1
clone_size: once
d_call: -
j_call: TRBJ1-1
cdr3_aa: CASSLEFGTGAFF
cdr3_nt: TGCGCCAGCAGCTTGGAGTTTGGGACTGGAGCTTTCTTT

v_call: TRBV11-3
clone_size: -
d_call: TRBD2
j_call: TRBJ2-1
cdr3_aa: CASSPRGGKYNEQFF
cdr3_nt: TGTGCCAGCAGCCCGCGGGGGGGAAAATACAATGAGCAGTTCTTC

v_call: TRBV5-1
clone_size: once
d_call: -
j_call: TRBJ1-6
cdr3_aa: CASSLEGHDSPLHF
cdr3_nt: TGCGCCAGCAGCTTAGAGGGGCATGATTCACCCCTCCACTTT

v_call: TRBV5-1
clone_size: -
d_call: -
j_call: TRBJ2-6
cdr3_aa: CASSLDLSSGANVLTF
cdr3_nt: TGCGCCAGCAGCTTGGATCTTTCCTCTGGGGCCAACGTCCTGACTTTC

v_call: TRBV7-2
clone_size: -
d_call: -
j_call: TRBJ2-1
cdr3_aa: CASSLARTSSYNEQFF
cdr3_nt: TGTGCCAGCAGCTTAGCCCGCACGAGCTCCTACAATGAGCAGTTCTTC

v_call: TRBV20-1
clone_size: -
d_call: TRBD1
j_call: TRBJ1-6
cdr3_aa: CSALRTGAAMNSPLHF
cdr3_nt: TGCAGTGCTCTCCGGACAGGGGCGGCAATGAATTCACCCCTCCACTTT

v_call: TRBV11-2
clone_size: -
d_call: TRBD1
j_call: TRBJ1-1
cdr3_aa: CASSSPRGAYTEAFF
cdr3_nt: TGTGCCAGCAGCTCCCCCAGGGGGGCATACACTGAAGCTTTCTTT

v_call: TRBV20-1
clone_size: -
d_call: TRBD1
j_call: TRBJ1-5
cdr3_aa: CSAPQATGEWDQPQHF
cdr3_nt: TGCAGTGCCCCCCAGGCGACAGGGGAGTGGGATCAGCCCCAGCATTTT

v_call: TRBV20-1
clone_size: few
d_call: -
j_call: TRBJ1-4
cdr3_aa: CSARGGAGGEKLFF
cdr3_nt: TGCAGTGCTAGAGGCGGGGCGGGCGGTGAAAAACTGTTTTTT

v_call: TRBV20-1
clone_size: few
d_call: TRBD2
j_call: TRBJ2-5
cdr3_aa: CSAQRGRSYIETQYF
cdr3_nt: TGCAGTGCTCAGCGGGGGCGATCTTACATAGAGACCCAGTACTTC

v_call: TRBV20-1
clone_size: -
d_call: -
j_call: TRBJ1-1
cdr3_aa: CSAATGLNTEAFF
cdr3_nt: TGCAGTGCTGCGACAGGATTGAACACTGAAGCTTTCTTT

v_call: TRBV29-1
clone_size: once
d_call: -
j_call: TRBJ1-4
cdr3_aa: CSVRDGNVNEKLFF
cdr3_nt: TGCAGCGTCCGGGACGGTAACGTAAATGAAAAACTGTTTTTT

v_call: TRBV5-1
clone_size: -
d_call: TRBD1
j_call: TRBJ2-5
cdr3_aa: CASSLLTGDRQETQYF
cdr3_nt: TGCGCCAGCAGCTTGCTAACAGGGGACCGACAAGAAACCCAGTACTTC

v_call: TRBV29-1
clone_size: -
d_call: -
j_call: TRBJ1-4
cdr3_aa: CSVGNGIGEKLFF
cdr3_nt: TGCAGCGTTGGTAACGGGATTGGTGAAAAACTGTTTTTT

v_call: TRBV11-2
clone_size: -
d_call: -
j_call: TRBJ1-2
cdr3_aa: CASSLIGTYGYTF
cdr3_nt: TGTGCCAGCAGCTTAATCGGGACATATGGCTACACCTTC

v_call: TRBV28
clone_size: -
d_call: -
j_call: TRBJ1-1
cdr3_aa: CASSKAGSGESLTEAFF
cdr3_nt: TGTGCCAGCAGTAAAGCGGGATCAGGGGAAAGTCTCACTGAAGCTTTCTTT

v_call: TRBV29-1
clone_size: -
d_call: -
j_call: TRBJ2-1
cdr3_aa: CSVQTAELVGQFF
cdr3_nt: TGCAGCGTTCAGACAGCAGAATTAGTGGGGCAGTTCTTC

v_call: TRBV28
clone_size: -
d_call: -
j_call: TRBJ1-6
cdr3_aa: CASRPPGIKGSPLHF
cdr3_nt: TGTGCCAGCAGACCCCCGGGAATCAAGGGTTCACCCCTCCACTTT

v_call: TRBV7-2
clone_size: few
d_call: TRBD1
j_call: TRBJ2-7
cdr3_aa: CASTFTGQGFYEQYF
cdr3_nt: TGTGCCAGCACCTTCACGGGACAGGGATTCTACGAGCAGTACTTC

v_call: TRBV4-1
clone_size: -
d_call: TRBD1
j_call: TRBJ1-2
cdr3_aa: CASSPTPGTGGGYTF
cdr3_nt: TGCGCCAGCAGCCCAACTCCCGGGACAGGTGGCGGCTACACCTTC

v_call: TRBV27
clone_size: -
d_call: -
j_call: TRBJ1-2
cdr3_aa: CASSFRPTAPGYTF
cdr3_nt: TGTGCCAGCAGTTTTCGACCTACAGCTCCGGGCTACACCTTC

v_call: TRBV28
clone_size: -
d_call: -
j_call: TRBJ2-1
cdr3_aa: CVSIPSTTPNEQFF
cdr3_nt: TGTGTCAGCATCCCCTCGACCACTCCCAATGAGCAGTTCTTC

v_call: TRBV11-2
clone_size: -
d_call: TRBD2
j_call: TRBJ2-3
cdr3_aa: CASSLDLTSGGPTDTQYF
cdr3_nt: TGTGCCAGCAGCTTAGATCTGACTAGCGGGGGGCCAACAGATACGCAGTATTTT

v_call: TRBV12-3/TRBV12-4
clone_size: -
d_call: -
j_call: TRBJ2-5
cdr3_aa: CASSLPRRETQYF
cdr3_nt: TGTGCCAGCAGTTTACCCCGTCGAGAGACCCAGTACTTC

v_call: TRBV20-1
clone_size: few
d_call: -
j_call: TRBJ2-1
cdr3_aa: CSARDATGRVGFDEQFF
cdr3_nt: TGCAGTGCTAGAGACGCGACAGGGAGGGTGGGGTTCGATGAGCAGTTCTTC

v_call: TRBV7-8
clone_size: -
d_call: -
j_call: TRBJ2-7
cdr3_aa: CASSFEGGETYEQYF
cdr3_nt: TGTGCCAGCAGCTTTGAAGGGGGGGAAACCTACGAGCAGTACTTC

v_call: TRBV12-3/TRBV12-4
clone_size: -
d_call: -
j_call: TRBJ1-2
cdr3_aa: CASSFGGRGTF
cdr3_nt: TGTGCCAGCAGTTTCGGGGGACGGGGCACCTTC

v_call: TRBV30
clone_size: -
d_call: TRBD1
j_call: TRBJ1-6
cdr3_aa: CAWSSQGARNSPLHF
cdr3_nt: TGTGCCTGGAGTAGCCAGGGGGCACGTAATTCACCCCTCCACTTT

v_call: TRBV4-3
clone_size: few
d_call: -
j_call: TRBJ1-5
cdr3_aa: CASSQFYREGQPQHF
cdr3_nt: TGCGCCAGCAGCCAGTTTTACAGGGAGGGTCAGCCCCAGCATTTT

v_call: TRBV12-3/TRBV12-4
clone_size: few
d_call: -
j_call: TRBJ1-1
cdr3_aa: CASRKGRNMNTEAFF
cdr3_nt: TGTGCCAGCAGGAAAGGGCGGAACATGAACACTGAAGCTTTCTTT

v_call: TRBV4-2
clone_size: few
d_call: -
j_call: TRBJ1-6
cdr3_aa: CASSQDWAGDYNSPLHF
cdr3_nt: TGTGCCAGCAGCCAAGATTGGGCAGGAGACTATAATTCACCCCTCCACTTT

v_call: TRBV20-1
clone_size: few
d_call: -
j_call: TRBJ1-2
cdr3_aa: CSASRGYDGYTF
cdr3_nt: TGCAGTGCCTCTCGGGGTTATGATGGCTACACCTTC